One and the same sample provided the 21 T cell receptor beta chains below, sequenced in a study of CD8 T cells in ankylosing spondylitis (TCRdb year 2017). Broader findings and caveats from the paper: Blood from ankylosing spondylitis patients appeared to be characterized by a TCR beta motif made up of 8 or 9 highly homologous amino acid variants.

These receptors' targets are unknown. The library was produced with 5' RACE. Sequencing was carried out with an Illumina HiSeq 2500. TCRdb reworked the public reads: Q25 trimming with fastp, MiXCR clone assembly, productive beta chains retained. Merged by CDR3 protein, the rows form single entries marked with the most common genes and DNA. For this sample the table gives roughly 90,000 distinct CDR3 sequences, of which roughly 9% were detected only once. The top ten clonotypes cover about 30% of the sample. The sample was blood, either unsorted or a sorted T cell fraction (not recorded which). Source of these receptors: a male donor with ankylosing spondylitis.

This clonotype has just a few counts. The V gene is TRBV12-3 or TRBV12-4, the J gene TRBJ2-5; 12 positions agree with TRBD2. The CDR3 is made up of 15 amino acids. V lost 6 bases and J lost 1; bases outside the gene matches: 3. The CDR3 loop reads CASRGLAGLQETQYF. In DNA, the CDR3 is TGTGCCAGCAGGGGACTAGCGGGCCTCCAAGAGACCCAGTACTTC.

In this sample, this clonotype turned up many times. The chain links TRBV7-2 to TRBJ1-3; D is uncertain. The CDR3 runs to 13 residues. In germline, CDR1 is SGHTA, CDR2 FQGNSA. V was clipped by 1 base and J by 0 bases, with 1 base between them. In DNA, the CDR3 is TGTGCCAGCAGCTTAGGCTCTGGAAACACCATATATTTT. It is translated as CASSLGSGNTIYF.

CDR3 sequence reads: CASSDGGLDHTGELFF. For the CDR3, the DNA is TGTGCCAGCAGTGATGGTGGACTAGACCACACCGGGGAGCTGTTTTTT. The chain links TRBV6-1 to TRBJ2-2, with 7 nucleotides matching TRBD2. The length of the CDR3 is 16 residues. Losses at the gene ends were 3 bases for V and 3 bases for J; bases not matched to a gene: 7. From germline, CDR1 is MNHNS and CDR2 SASEGT.

At least ten counts were recorded for this clonotype. This chain links TRBV6-5 with TRBJ2-7; possible D gene TRBD2, 6 bases. The germline CDR1 and CDR2 sequences are MNHEY and SVGAGI. This CDR3 has 17 residues. V was cut by 3 bases and J by 4 bases, with 22 bases left in between. Here the CDR3 reads CASSYRGWGDPEYEQYF. CDR3 bases: TGTGCCAGCAGTTATCGGGGGTGGGGGGATCCGGAATACGAGCAGTACTTC.

V and J are TRBV19 and TRBJ2-3, with D tentatively TRBD2 (6 bases). Germline loops: CDR1 LNHDA, CDR2 SQIVND (reference sequence). The germline V and J ends were trimmed by 7 bases and 0 bases, with 11 bases remaining between them. The CDR3 is made up of 14 amino acids. The CDR3 here is CASTTGGSTDTQYF. The CDR3 coding sequence is TGTGCCAGTACTACCGGGGGAAGCACAGATACGCAGTATTTT.

This clonotype occurred many times. This rearrangement joins TRBV24-1 to TRBJ2-3; 7 bases are shared with TRBD2. CDR3 size: 16 residues. V trimming: 3 bases; J trimming: 4 bases; junction bases outside the gene matches: 9. Per the germline V gene, CDR1 is KGHDR and CDR2 is SFDVKD. The CDR3 is CATSDLPGLLPDTQYF. CDR3 sequence (DNA): TGTGCCACCAGTGATCTTCCGGGACTACTACCAGATACGCAGTATTTT.

This clonotype was recorded at least ten times. The gene calls are TRBV7-9 and TRBJ2-7; 8 bases map to TRBD1. The length of the CDR3 is 13 residues. Germline V gives CDR1 SEHNR, CDR2 FQNEAQ (reference sequence). The V and J ends lost 5 bases and 5 bases, in that order; junction bases with no gene match: 5. The CDR3 DNA is TGTGCCAGCAGCCCAGGGGGCGTGGACGAGCAGTACTTC. Translation: CASSPGGVDEQYF.

V is TRBV9 and J is TRBJ2-7, with D perhaps being TRBD1 or TRBD2 (5 bases each). Germline CDR1 reads SGDLS; CDR2 reads YYNGEE. This CDR3 region has 18 residues. Trimming removed 10 bases at V and 9 bases at J, with 38 bases between. In DNA, the CDR3 is TGTGCCTGCCGGCTCGGGGCAGCGAATCGGTGGAGATGGAGCGCGCAGTACGTC. Its protein product is CACRLGAANRWRWSAQYV.

The chain couples TRBV1 to TRBJ2-1; the D call TRBD2 from the table was never checked on the DNA. TRBV1 is described as a pseudogene. The CDR3 loop spans 15 amino acids. CDR3: CTSSRTSGSKDEQFF. CDR3 nucleotides: TGCACCAGCAGCCGGACTAGCGGGAGTAAGGATGAGCAGTTCTTC.

This clonotype was counted ten times or more. J is TRBJ1-2 and V is TRBV4-1, with no clear D. V was shortened by 0 bases and J by 1 base, with 6 bases between the two germline ends. This CDR3 has 14 residues. Germline V gene sequence: CDR1 MGHRA, CDR2 YSYEKL. CDR3 nucleotide sequence: TGCGCCAGCAGCCAAGAGGATTATAACTATGGCTACACCTTC. Encoded protein: CASSQEDYNYGYTF.

This clonotype was detected ten times or more. The chain employs TRBV6-2 or TRBV6-3 and TRBJ2-1; D possibly corresponds to TRBD2 (5 bases). Trimming pared 4 bases from V and 7 bases from J, leaving 14 bases between. The CDR3 is 14 residues long. The germline V gene encodes CDR1 MNHEY and CDR2 SVGEGT. Here the CDR3 DNA reads TGTGCCAGCAGTTTACAACTCCGGGGTAATGAGCAGTTCTTC. Its translation is CASSLQLRGNEQFF.

This clonotype showed up just a few times. This sequence joins TRBV28 and TRBJ2-7; a weak D match, TRBD2 (5 bases). Trimming removed 6 bases at V and 1 base at J, with 10 bases between. Germline lookup yields CDR1 MDHEN and CDR2 SYDVKM. This CDR3 contains 13 residues. The CDR3: CASSPGESYEQYV. CDR3 in DNA: TGTGCCAGCAGCCCCGGGGAGTCCTACGAGCAGTACGTC.

The gene calls are TRBV4-2 and TRBJ2-7, with 10 bases matching TRBD2. Per the germline V gene, CDR1 is LGHNA and CDR2 is YNFKEQ. The J segment lost 2 bases and the V segment lost 0 bases, leaving 10 bases of the junction unmatched. This CDR3 is built from 18 residues. CDR3 sequence: CASSQERAVLAGPYEQYF. The CDR3, as DNA: TGTGCCAGCAGCCAAGAGAGGGCGGTACTAGCGGGGCCCTACGAGCAGTACTTC.

This chain connects TRBV27 to TRBJ1-2, with TRBD1 identical over 10 bases. In germline, CDR1 is MNHEY, CDR2 SMNVEV (reference sequence). J gave up 7 bases and V 9 bases, and 8 bases lay outside the gene matches. The CDR3 extends over 13 amino acids. The CDR3 loop reads CASTSGDRGGYTF. The CDR3, as DNA: TGTGCCAGTACCTCGGGGGACAGGGGTGGCTACACCTTC.

This clonotype was seen repeatedly, ten times or more. This rearrangement joins TRBV5-6 to TRBJ2-7, with D perhaps matching TRBD1 (6 bases). Between the trimmed V and J ends, which lost 4 bases and 1 base, there was a span of 15 bases. The CDR3 loop spans 15 amino acids. Germline-derived CDR1 and CDR2 are SGHDT and YYEEEE. The CDR3 sequence: CASSNSGQQSYEQYV. Written as DNA, the CDR3 is TGTGCCAGCAGCAATTCGGGACAACAGTCCTACGAGCAGTACGTC.

J is TRBJ2-1 and V is TRBV20-1; D may be TRBD1 (6 bases). V was trimmed by 4 bases and J by 4 bases, leaving 14 bases between them. Germline-derived CDR1 and CDR2 are DFQATT and SNEGSKA (reference sequence). CDR3 length: 14 residues. The CDR3 spells CSAIQGQLYNEQFF. The CDR3 DNA reads TGCAGTGCTATCCAAGGACAGCTATACAATGAGCAGTTCTTC.

This chain connects TRBV7-9 to TRBJ2-5, with 14 bases lining up with TRBD2. The CDR3 loop spans 16 amino acids. The J segment lost 5 bases and the V segment lost 5 bases, leaving 7 bases of the junction unmatched. Looked up from germline, CDR1 is SEHNR and CDR2 is FQNEAQ (reference sequence). The DNA for the CDR3 is TGTGCCAGCAGCCCAGGGACTAGCGGGAGCAGCGAGACCCAGTACTTC. This codes for CASSPGTSGSSETQYF.

DNA of the CDR3: TGCAGTGCTCGCAGGAGTGGATATAGCGGGAGTCGGAATGAGCAGTTCTTC. Translation gives CSARRSGYSGSRNEQFF. The chain has TRBV20-1 and TRBJ2-1; 9 bases are shared with TRBD2. With V trimmed by 5 bases and J by 7 bases, 18 bases remained unmatched. The CDR3 length is 17 residues. Germline V lookup: CDR1 DFQATT, CDR2 SNEGSKA (reference sequence).

The rearrangement links TRBV29-1 to TRBJ1-2; the D gene is possibly TRBD1 (6 bases). Trimming pared 5 bases from V and 2 bases from J, leaving 6 bases between. The CDR3 covers 11 residues. Germline V gives CDR1 SQVTM, CDR2 ANQGSEA. The CDR3 DNA sequence: TGCAGCGTTCAGGGGAACTATGGCTACACCTTC. This encodes CSVQGNYGYTF.

This clonotype was seen only a few times. This chain links TRBV4-1 with TRBJ2-7, with 10 bases matching TRBD2. V trimming: 1 base; J trimming: 4 bases; junction bases outside the gene matches: 4. Germline lookup yields CDR1 MGHRA and CDR2 YSYEKL. The CDR3 sequence is 15 residues long. The CDR3 is CASSQGSAGGYEQYF. For the CDR3, the DNA is TGCGCCAGCAGCCAAGGTTCAGCGGGAGGGTACGAGCAGTACTTC.

This clonotype was found many times. The chain is built from TRBV6-2 or TRBV6-3 and TRBJ2-1, with 12 nucleotides matching TRBD2. This CDR3 spans 16 amino acids. Unmatched junction bases numbered 7, after V lost 3 bases and J lost 7 bases. Germline CDR1 MNHEY, CDR2 SVGEGT. The CDR3 coding sequence is TGTGCCAGCAGTTATCAAGGACTAGCGGGACCGAATGAGCAGTTCTTC. Its protein product is CASSYQGLAGPNEQFF.